Presented here are 24 T cell receptor beta chains from one specimen sequenced in a study of post-analysis software for immune sequencing data. Unique molecular identifiers were carried by the TCR beta cDNA libraries. TCRdb fed the PCR reads into MiXCR, producing one record per CDR3 protein. The table includes 350,000 to 500,000 distinct CDR3 sequences, approximately 39% detected once. Study-level findings and limits: The study found TRBV5-6, TRBV5-1 and TRBV20-1 among roughly 5 TRBV segments more frequent in patients than controls.

Their specific antigens are unknown. Sequenced input: blood. The receptor set was obtained from a girl aged 2 to 10 with multiple sclerosis.

Only a few counts were recorded for this clonotype. The chain employs TRBV7-9 and TRBJ2-1; the D call may be TRBD1 or TRBD2 (5 bases each). The V gene lost 4 bases and the J gene lost 3 bases, with 13 bases spanning the gap. Germline V lookup: CDR1 SEHNR, CDR2 FQNEAQ (reference sequence). The CDR3 is 15 amino acids. CDR3 loop: CASSSAGTFYNEQFF. The CDR3 bases are TGTGCCAGCAGCTCTGCCGGGACCTTCTACAATGAGCAGTTCTTC.

V usage is TRBV9 and J usage is TRBJ2-3; D is ambiguous. Germline values: CDR1 SGDLS, CDR2 YYNGEE. The CDR3 is made up of 15 amino acids. Trimming pared 3 bases from V and 4 bases from J, leaving 15 bases between. The CDR3 spells CASSAARRTADTQYF. The DNA of the CDR3 is TGTGCCAGCAGCGCCGCCAGGCGAACGGCAGATACGCAGTATTTT.

Only a few counts were recorded for this clonotype. The rearrangement uses TRBV18 and TRBJ1-5; 9 nucleotides agree with TRBD1. CDR3 length: 14 residues. The V segment lost 5 bases and the J segment 5 bases; nucleotides outside the gene matches: 4. Germline-derived CDR1 and CDR2 are KGHSH and LQKENI. Here the CDR3 DNA reads TGTGCCAGCTCAGAACAGGGGGCAGATCAGCCCCAGCATTTT. Amino acids: CASSEQGADQPQHF.

The genes are TRBV7-2 and TRBJ2-4; 9 nucleotides align to TRBD1. CDR3 length: 16 residues. Germline lookup yields CDR1 SGHTA and CDR2 FQGNSA. The J segment lost 1 base and the V segment lost 6 bases, leaving 7 bases of the junction unmatched. The CDR3 sequence: CASSLTGGAAKNIQYF. Here the CDR3 DNA reads TGTGCCAGCAGTCTCACAGGGGGCGCGGCCAAAAACATTCAGTACTTC.

The V gene is TRBV6-5, the J gene TRBJ2-7, with 9 bases that match TRBD1. The CDR3 length is 15 residues. CDR1 MNHEY and CDR2 SVGAGI come from the germline V gene. After removal of 5 bases from V and 2 bases from J, the junction contained 7 bases not matched to a gene. CDR3 sequence reads: CASSSTGGSAYEQYF. CDR3 in DNA: TGTGCCAGCAGTAGCACAGGGGGCAGCGCCTACGAGCAGTACTTC.

This chain links TRBV20-1 with TRBJ1-2, with unresolved D. Trimming shortened V by 3 bases and J by 8 bases, and 13 bases separated the two germline ends. The CDR3 has 12 amino acids. Germline V gives CDR1 DFQATT, CDR2 SNEGSKA (reference sequence). The CDR3 DNA reads TGCAGTGCTAGCCCCCGTGGGTGGGGCTACACCTTC. It encodes CSASPRGWGYTF.

For this clonotype: Its ends do not fully match the called genes, so a read error is possible. This chain joins TRBV6-5 and TRBJ1-1; D uncertain. Germline CDR1 is MNHEY and CDR2 is SVGAGI. This CDR3 is 18 amino acids long. The CDR3 DNA reads TGTGCCGGCAGTTACTCGAGCTCCCTGGGAACAGCGACCCTTGAAGCTTTCTTT. Amino acid sequence: CAGSYSSSLGTATLEAFF.

CDR3 region: CASRKRNRVYEQYF. Written as DNA, the CDR3 is TGTGCCAGCAGGAAGAGAAACAGGGTCTACGAGCAGTACTTC. The chain employs TRBV6-2 or TRBV6-3 and TRBJ2-7, with D perhaps matching TRBD1 (6 bases). CDR3 length equals 14 residues. Trimming took 6 bases from V and 3 from J, leaving 15 bases between them. Germline assignment: CDR1 MNHEY and CDR2 SVGEGT.

This clonotype was recorded once. The gene calls are TRBV7-2 and TRBJ2-3, with 8 bases aligning to TRBD2. The CDR3 is made up of 12 amino acids. V trimming: 3 bases; J trimming: 12 bases; junction bases outside the gene matches: 5. In germline, CDR1 is SGHTA, CDR2 FQGNSA. CDR3 bases: TGTACCAGCAGCTTCGCCGCGGGAGGCCAGTATTTT. Protein product: CTSSFAAGGQYF.

CDR3 region: CASTDNPSGGGYTF. The CDR3 DNA sequence: TGTGCCAGCACCGATAACCCCAGTGGAGGTGGCTACACCTTC. The rearrangement uses TRBV12-3 or TRBV12-4 and TRBJ1-2; D remains ambiguous. Trimming pared 7 bases from V and 7 bases from J, leaving 19 bases between. There are 14 residues in the CDR3.

The gene calls are TRBV5-1 and TRBJ2-5; 11 bases fit TRBD2. The length of the CDR3 is 17 residues. Trimming cost V 4 bases and J 3 bases; bases outside gene matches: 11. Looked up from germline, CDR1 is SGHRS and CDR2 is YFSETQ. In nucleotides, the CDR3 is TGCGCCAGCAGCGCCAATCCCACTAGCGGGGGCAAAGAGACCCAGTACTTC. Protein: CASSANPTSGGKETQYF.

The chain joins TRBV6-5 to TRBJ2-6; D is ambiguous. This CDR3 comprises 17 residues. Germline CDR1 and CDR2: MNHEY and SVGAGI. V shed 3 bases and J shed 0 bases, with 12 bases lying between them. The CDR3 DNA reads TGTGCCAGCAGTTATTTGAGGCAGTTCTCTGGGGCCAACGTCCTGACTTTC. It translates to CASSYLRQFSGANVLTF.

This clonotype has more than one count but fewer than ten. The rearrangement joins TRBV7-2 to TRBJ2-4; D not resolved. The CDR3 consists of 14 residues. Germline V gene data show CDR1 as SGHTA and CDR2 as FQGNSA. Trimming shortened V by 1 base and J by 6 bases, and 10 bases separated the two germline ends. CDR3: CASSLGLGTNIQYF. CDR3 DNA sequence: TGTGCCAGCAGCTTAGGTTTAGGAACAAACATTCAGTACTTC.

The gene calls are TRBV12-3 or TRBV12-4 and TRBJ1-2, with D unresolved. V lost 2 bases to trimming and J lost 3 bases, with 7 bases between them. The CDR3 is made up of 13 amino acids. CDR3 region: CASSLTVDYGYTF. The CDR3 DNA reads TGTGCCAGCAGTTTAACGGTAGACTATGGCTACACCTTC.

This clonotype was detected a few times. The rearrangement joins TRBV3-1 to TRBJ1-2, with D possibly being TRBD1 (5 bases). V dropped 1 base and J dropped 5 bases, with 17 bases sitting between them. CDR1 and CDR2 from the germline V gene are LGHDT and YNNKEL (reference sequence). The CDR3 sequence is 16 residues long. CDR3 sequence reads: CASSQGEGPGAYGYTF. In DNA, the CDR3 is TGTGCCAGCAGCCAAGGGGAGGGGCCTGGAGCGTATGGCTACACCTTC.

This clonotype was seen more than once but under ten times. The chain employs TRBV12-5 and TRBJ2-7; D might be TRBD1 (6 bases). CDR1 LGHNT and CDR2 FRNRAP come from the germline V gene. CDR3 length equals 12 residues. The V end lost 6 bases, the J end lost 5 bases, and 11 bases lay between the germline ends. Written as DNA, the CDR3 is TGTGCTAGTGGCAGGGGTACGAACGAGCAGTACTTC. Translation gives CASGRGTNEQYF.

This clonotype was detected a few times. A read error may account for a junction end that differs from germline. The V and J genes are TRBV5-5 and TRBJ2-7, with 7 bases aligning to TRBD1. Germline V gives CDR1 SGHKS, CDR2 YYEKEE (reference sequence). This CDR3 has 16 amino acids. For the CDR3, the DNA is TGCGCCAGCAGCATAGCGCCGGGACAGAGTATTTACGAGCAGTACTTC. Translating gives CASSIAPGQSIYEQYF. Full variable domain (rest looked up from reference TRBV5-5 and TRBJ2-7): DAGVTQSPTHLIKTRGQQVTLRCSPISGHKSVSWYQQVLGQGPQFIFQYYEKEERGRGNFPDRFSARQFPNYSSELNVNALLLGDSALYLCASSIAPGQSIYEQYFGPGTRLTVT.

The V and J genes are TRBV16 and TRBJ2-5, with TRBD1 identical over 8 bases. The germline gives CDR1 KGHSY, CDR2 FQNENV. After removal of 4 bases from V and 2 bases from J, the junction contained 6 bases not matched to a gene. The CDR3 has 15 amino acids. In nucleotides, the CDR3 is TGTGCCAGCAGCCGGACAGGGTTTCGGCAAGAGACCCAGTACTTC. This gives the protein CASSRTGFRQETQYF.

The chain links TRBV3-1 to TRBJ2-7; D call uncertain. Trimming shortened V by 1 base and J by 1 base, and 11 bases separated the two germline ends. This CDR3 has 15 residues. Germline-derived CDR1 and CDR2 are LGHDT and YNNKEL (reference sequence). CDR3 coding DNA: TGTGCCAGCAGCCAAGGTCGTATCGAGTCCTACGAGCAGTACTTC. It codes for CASSQGRIESYEQYF.

This clonotype showed up just a few times. J is TRBJ2-1 and V is TRBV20-1; D is perhaps TRBD1 (6 bases). The CDR3 loop spans 13 amino acids. In germline, CDR1 is DFQATT, CDR2 SNEGSKA (reference sequence). V lost 5 bases, J lost 6 bases, and 14 bases lay in between. The CDR3 DNA is TGCAGTGCTCGCTTTGGGGGCATCAATGAGCAGTTCTTC. Residues: CSARFGGINEQFF.

The chain links TRBV5-1 to TRBJ2-5; a possible D gene is TRBD1 (5 bases). TRBJ2-7 matches the DNA end more closely, so the J call is doubtful. CDR1 and CDR2 from the germline V gene are SGHRS and YFSETQ. CDR3 length: 15 residues. The CDR3 region is CASSLERGRTYEQYF. CDR3 nucleotides: TGCGCCAGCAGCTTGGAAAGGGGCCGTACTTACGAGCAGTACTTC.

Only a few counts were recorded for this clonotype. The chain is built from TRBV27 and TRBJ2-4, with 8 bases that match TRBD1. This CDR3 comprises 16 residues. V shed 2 bases, J shed 13 bases, and the junction held 16 bases outside the gene matches. Germline CDR1 and CDR2: MNHEY and SMNVEV (reference sequence). Written as DNA, the CDR3 is TGTGCCAGCAGTTTAGAGCCCCCCAGGGGGCATGGTGGGCAGTACTTC. Residues: CASSLEPPRGHGGQYF.

This chain joins TRBV20-1 and TRBJ1-4, with D perhaps TRBD1 (5 bases). Germline-derived CDR1 and CDR2 are DFQATT and SNEGSKA (reference sequence). The CDR3 length is 13 residues. Trimming took 4 bases from V and 7 from J, leaving 13 bases between them. The CDR3 DNA follows: TGCAGTGCTACCGGGGCAGGTGGTGAAAAACTGTTTTTT. Protein: CSATGAGGEKLFF.

This clonotype was seen only a few times. The genes are TRBV27 and TRBJ2-3; D not resolved. Trimming pared 0 bases from V and 6 bases from J, leaving 13 bases between. The CDR3 consists of 15 residues. Germline CDR1 reads MNHEY; CDR2 reads SMNVEV (reference sequence). CDR3 residues: CASSLSPSQFDTQYF. The CDR3 DNA is TGTGCCAGCAGTTTATCTCCCAGTCAGTTCGATACGCAGTATTTT.